This record looks at one T cell receptor (beta chain) sequence and its context. The antigen remains unidentified. The data derive from a study of T cells in narcolepsy. Study-level background: Patients with NT1 or NT2 and healthy control donors were enrolled. Findings and limits, study-wide: Same-patient CSF and blood CD4+ T cell clonotypes included HCRT-specific and TRIB2-specific autoreactive ones. Reportedly, autoreactive clonotypes were serially detected in patients' blood but not controls'. Some memory CD4+ repertoires had no autoreactive clone sequences.

CDR1 GTSNPN and CDR2 SVGIG come from the germline V gene (reference sequence). The CDR3 is 15 residues long. V lost 0 bases and J lost 5; bases outside the gene matches: 2. Sequencing was performed with immunoSEQ multiplex PCR; in TCRdb, only in-frame clones are kept and a portion is missing. The profile shows more than 20,000 clones, 81% of them singletons. The rearrangement links TRBV30 to TRBJ2-1, with 12 bases matching TRBD2. The clonotype was recovered from a human donor in good health. The sample comprised memory (CD45RA-) CD4+ T cells from blood. CDR3 amino acids: CAWSVGLAGHNEQFF. The CDR3 nucleotides are TGTGCCTGGAGTGTCGGACTAGCGGGACACAATGAGCAGTTCTTC.